Presented here are 13 T cell receptor beta chains from one specimen sequenced in a study of CD8 T cells in Susac syndrome. RNA, at about 0.5 to 1 ug, was reverse transcribed with random hexamers. TCRdb reanalysed the immunoSEQ multiplex PCR reads using MiXCR and keeps one entry per CDR3 protein. The sample consists of around 200,000 distinct CDR3 sequences, around 95% of them appearing once. The sequenced sample consisted of CD4+ T cells from PBMCs. Every receptor here comes from a human donor with multiple sclerosis.

In DNA, the CDR3 is TGTGCCAGTAGTCCTAGCCGAGACAGGGACAGGGGCGATGAAGGCTACACCTTC. Protein product: CASSPSRDRDRGDEGYTF. The rearrangement joins TRBV19 to TRBJ1-2; TRBD1 aligns across 10 bases. V trimming: 5 bases; J trimming: 8 bases; junction bases outside the gene matches: 20. The germline gives CDR1 LNHDA, CDR2 SQIVND (reference sequence). This CDR3 has 18 residues. The full variable domain, rest sourced from reference TRBV19 and TRBJ1-2, is DGGITQSPKYLFRKEGQNVTLSCEQNLNHDAMYWYRQDPGQGLRLIYYSQIVNDFQKGDIAEGYSVSREKKESFPLTVTSAQKNPTAFYLCASSPSRDRDRGDEGYTFGSGTRLTVV.

The chain carries TRBV29-1 and TRBJ2-5; D is possibly TRBD2 (5 bases). This CDR3 has 14 amino acids. V was shortened by 5 bases and J by 2 bases, with 15 bases between the two germline ends. The V gene's germline CDR1 is SQVTM and CDR2 ANQGSEA. The DNA of the CDR3 is TGCAGCGTTTTCCCTCCGAGGGCACAAGAGACCCAGTACTTC. This sequence encodes CSVFPPRAQETQYF.

V and J are TRBV2 and TRBJ1-5; 7 bases map to TRBD1. Trimming removed 6 bases from V and 4 bases from J; junction bases left unmatched: 6. The germline V gene encodes CDR1 SNHLY and CDR2 FYNNEI. The length of the CDR3 is 14 residues. The CDR3 loop is CASRGDSLNQPQHF. The DNA for the CDR3 is TGTGCCAGCAGAGGGGACAGCTTGAATCAGCCCCAGCATTTT.

The chain employs TRBV5-1 and TRBJ1-1, with D unclear. The CDR3 consists of 15 residues. Germline values: CDR1 SGHRS, CDR2 YFSETQ. Trimming took off 4 bases at V and 4 bases at J, with 17 bases between the two ends. DNA for the CDR3: TGCGCCAGCAGCCTACTAGCCACGAGCCCCACTGAAGCTTTCTTT. As protein: CASSLLATSPTEAFF.

The chain recombines TRBV3-1 with TRBJ1-1; D is ambiguous. CDR1 LGHDT and CDR2 YNNKEL come from the germline V gene (reference sequence). V lost 1 base and J lost 4, with 4 bases in between. This CDR3 spans 12 amino acids. Here the CDR3 DNA reads TGTGCCAGCAGCCAAGGTGTCACTGAAGCTTTCTTT. It translates to CASSQGVTEAFF.

The chain uses TRBV11-2 and TRBJ2-1, with 8 bases fitting TRBD1. Germline CDR1 SGHAT, CDR2 FQNNGV. With 5 bases clipped from V and 8 bases from J, the junction kept 11 bases outside the gene matches. CDR3 length: 15 amino acids. CDR3 region: CASSPRPLTGDEQFF. The CDR3, as DNA: TGTGCCAGCAGCCCACGGCCCCTGACAGGGGATGAGCAGTTCTTC.

V and J are TRBV7-9 and TRBJ2-7, with D perhaps TRBD2 (5 bases). V gave up 5 bases and J gave up 7 bases, with 18 bases separating them. Germline assignment: CDR1 SEHNR and CDR2 FQNEAQ (reference sequence). The CDR3 totals 14 residues. The CDR3 protein is CASSPYGEGWEQYF. Here the CDR3 DNA reads TGTGCCAGCAGCCCTTACGGGGAAGGATGGGAGCAGTACTTC.

The chain recombines TRBV7-8 with TRBJ1-5; maybe TRBD1 (6 bases). The CDR3 consists of 15 residues. Trimming stripped 2 bases from V and 2 bases from J, with 10 bases between. Germline V gene sequence: CDR1 SGHVS, CDR2 FQNEAQ. The CDR3 DNA reads TGTGCCAGCAGCTTAAAGAGGACAGGCAATCAGCCCCAGCATTTT. It codes for CASSLKRTGNQPQHF. The variable domain in full, completed from reference TRBV7-8 and TRBJ1-5, reads GAGVSQSPRYKVAKRGQDVALRCDPISGHVSLFWYQQALGQGPEFLTYFQNEAQLDKSGLPSDRFFAERPEGSVSTLKIQRTQQEDSAVYLCASSLKRTGNQPQHFGDGTRLSIL.

The chain couples TRBV6-2 or TRBV6-3 to TRBJ2-4, with 7 positions matching TRBD1. The V gene's germline CDR1 is MNHEY and CDR2 SVGEGT. J gave up 4 bases and V 6 bases, and 12 bases lay outside the gene matches. This CDR3 spans 16 amino acids. CDR3 DNA sequence: TGTGCCAGCAGGTCGACAGGGCGGGTAACGAAAAACATTCAGTACTTC. Amino acids: CASRSTGRVTKNIQYF.

The chain employs TRBV20-1 and TRBJ1-1; D gene unclear. Germline lookup yields CDR1 DFQATT and CDR2 SNEGSKA (reference sequence). Between the trimmed V and J ends, which lost 1 base and 3 bases, there was a span of 3 bases. The CDR3 is 11 residues long. The CDR3 DNA reads TGCAGTGCTAGAGCAGACACTGAAGCTTTCTTT. Translation gives CSARADTEAFF.

This chain connects TRBV3-1 to TRBJ1-6; maybe TRBD1 (6 bases). CDR3 length: 15 residues. CDR1 and CDR2 (germline): LGHDT, YNNKEL (reference sequence). Between the trimmed V and J ends, which lost 6 bases and 7 bases, there was a span of 16 bases. DNA for the CDR3: TGTGCCAGCAGTCTTCCCGGGGGGGCGAATTCACCCCTCCACTTT. As protein: CASSLPGGANSPLHF. The variable domain in full, completed from reference TRBV3-1 and TRBJ1-6, reads DTAVSQTPKYLVTQMGNDKSIKCEQNLGHDTMYWYKQDSKKFLKIMFSYNNKELIINETVPNRFSPKSPDKAHLNLHINSLELGDSAVYFCASSLPGGANSPLHFGNGTRLTVT.

This clonotype was seen a single time. The chain has TRBV20-1 and TRBJ1-6, with TRBD1 identical over 9 bases. The length of the CDR3 is 13 residues. Per the germline V gene, CDR1 is DFQATT and CDR2 is SNEGSKA (reference sequence). CDR3: CSAPGQGNSPLHF. CDR3 DNA sequence: TGCAGCGCCCCGGGACAGGGAAATTCACCCCTCCACTTT.

The chain employs TRBV29-1 and TRBJ2-3; possible D gene TRBD2, 5 bases. Trimming took 6 bases from V and 5 from J, leaving 15 bases between them. The germline V gene has CDR1 SQVTM and CDR2 ANQGSEA. This CDR3 comprises 13 residues. CDR3: CSVARGPGDTQYF. CDR3 bases: TGCAGCGTCGCCAGAGGGCCTGGAGATACGCAGTATTTT.